This TCR beta chain was captured in a study of vaccination and CD4 T cells after COVID-19. On the study more broadly: The cells in question were stimulated using overlapping spike peptides derived from SARS-CoV-2, HCoV-NL63, HCoV-OC43 and HCoV-229E.

For this clonotype: Its target is unknown.

The Oncomine TCR Beta short-read assay generated sequence data from the DNA of cultured CD4+ T cells. MiXCR was run by TCRdb on the PCR reads, yielding one entry per CDR3 protein. The data show fewer than 25,000 distinct CDR3 sequences, roughly 54% seen once. Study-level results: Apart from involving relatively few convalescent patients, the work omitted early post-infection timepoints. Reactive clonotype counts went from median roughly 19 after infection to a few dozen after vaccination, nonsignificantly.

This sample's treatment: roughly 11-day PBMC culture with coronavirus spike peptide pools or control peptides (ViraFEST assay). Peptide-pool expansion of antigen-specific T cells preceded TCR sequencing in ViraFEST. Trimming left V 2 bases short and J 7 bases short, with 16 bases between. The length of the CDR3 is 14 residues. Germline lookup yields CDR1 SGHNT and CDR2 YYREEE (reference sequence). The receptor comes from a human donor who had recovered from COVID-19. The specimen was CD4+ T cells from blood, cultured in vitro. The genes are TRBV5-4 and TRBJ2-7, with D possibly TRBD1 on 5 matching bases. The CDR3 here is CASSFGGRVGEQYF. CDR3 nucleotides: TGTGCCAGCAGCTTTGGCGGCAGGGTGGGAGAGCAGTACTTC.